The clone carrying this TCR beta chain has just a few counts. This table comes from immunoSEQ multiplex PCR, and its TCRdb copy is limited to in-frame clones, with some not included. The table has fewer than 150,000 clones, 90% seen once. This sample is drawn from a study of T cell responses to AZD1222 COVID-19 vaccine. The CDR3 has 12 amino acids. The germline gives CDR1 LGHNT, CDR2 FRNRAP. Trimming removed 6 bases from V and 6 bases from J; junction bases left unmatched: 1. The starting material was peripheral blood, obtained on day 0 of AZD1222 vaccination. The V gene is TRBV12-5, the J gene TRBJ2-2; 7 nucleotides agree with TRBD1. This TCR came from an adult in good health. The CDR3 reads CASGDRAGELFF. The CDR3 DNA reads TGTGCTAGTGGCGACAGGGCCGGGGAGCTGTTTTTT. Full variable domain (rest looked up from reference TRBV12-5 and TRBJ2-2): DARVTQTPRHKVTEMGQEVTMRCQPILGHNTVFWYRQTMMQGLELLAYFRNRAPLDDSGMPKDRFSAEMPDATLATLKIQPSEPRDSAVYFCASGDRAGELFFGEGSRLTVL.